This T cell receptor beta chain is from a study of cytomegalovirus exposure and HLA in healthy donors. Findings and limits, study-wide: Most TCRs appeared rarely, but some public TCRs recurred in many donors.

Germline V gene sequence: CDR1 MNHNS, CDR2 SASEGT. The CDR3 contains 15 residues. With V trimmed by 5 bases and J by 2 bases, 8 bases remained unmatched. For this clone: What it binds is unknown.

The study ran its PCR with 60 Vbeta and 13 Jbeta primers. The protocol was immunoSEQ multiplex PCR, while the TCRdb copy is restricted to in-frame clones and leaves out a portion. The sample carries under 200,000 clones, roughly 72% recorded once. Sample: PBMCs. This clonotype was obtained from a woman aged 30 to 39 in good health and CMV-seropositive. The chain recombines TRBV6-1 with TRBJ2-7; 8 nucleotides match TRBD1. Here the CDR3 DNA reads TGTGCCAGCAGTATCCGACAGGGGATAGCCTACGAGCAGTACTTC. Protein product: CASSIRQGIAYEQYF.